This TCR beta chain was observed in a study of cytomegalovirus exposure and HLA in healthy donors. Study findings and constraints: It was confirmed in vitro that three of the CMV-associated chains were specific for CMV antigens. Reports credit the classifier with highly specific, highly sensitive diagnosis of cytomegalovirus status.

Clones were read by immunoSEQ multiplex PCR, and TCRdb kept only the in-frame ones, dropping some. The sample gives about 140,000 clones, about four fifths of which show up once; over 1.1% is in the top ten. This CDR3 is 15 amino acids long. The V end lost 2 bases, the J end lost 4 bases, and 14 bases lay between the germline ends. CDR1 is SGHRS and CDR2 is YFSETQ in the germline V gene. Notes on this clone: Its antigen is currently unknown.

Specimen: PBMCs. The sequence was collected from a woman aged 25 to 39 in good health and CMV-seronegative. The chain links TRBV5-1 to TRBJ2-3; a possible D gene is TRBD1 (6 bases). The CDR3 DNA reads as TGCGCCAGCAGCTTCGCAACCTCAGGGGCAGATACGCAGTATTTT. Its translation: CASSFATSGADTQYF.